This is a list of T cell receptor beta chains from one sample in a study of cytomegalovirus exposure and HLA in healthy donors. Assay used: immunoSEQ multiplex PCR; TCRdb lists only in-frame clones, some missing. This sample has about 130,000 clones, with 60% to 80% found just once. Sequenced: PBMCs. The receptors here all came from a man aged 25-45 years in good health and CMV-seronegative. The CDR3 runs from the conserved cysteine through the conserved F or W. The D gene is left open where the match is weak. Where a row states a size, it is once, few, many or the class of an expanded clone; other rows omit it.

j_gene,d_gene,v_gene,abundance,CDR3nt,CDR3aa
TRBJ2-1,.,TRBV5-1,.,TGCGCCAGCAGCTCGGGGGGCTCGGACAATGAGCAGTTCTTC,CASSSGGSDNEQFF
TRBJ2-1,.,TRBV2,.,TGTGCCAGCTCCACAGGGTCCTACAATGAGCAGTTCTTC,CASSTGSYNEQFF
TRBJ1-3,.,TRBV9,.,TGTGCCAGCAGCGCCGGACATAACTCTGGAAACACCATATATTTT,CASSAGHNSGNTIYF
TRBJ2-2,.,TRBV27,.,TGTGCCAGCAGGGGGGGACCAACCGGGGAGCTGTTTTTT,CASRGGPTGELFF
TRBJ2-7,.,TRBV28,.,TGTGCCAGCACCCTGAGCTCCTACGAGCAGTACTTC,CASTLSSYEQYF
TRBJ1-2,TRBD1,TRBV13,.,TGTGCCAGCAGCCCGCACCCGACAGGGGGTGGTGGCTACACCTTC,CASSPHPTGGGGYTF
TRBJ2-2,TRBD2,TRBV28,.,TGTGCCAGCAGTTTATTAACCCCGGGACTAGGTCAGGGCGGGGAGCTGTTTTTT,CASSLLTPGLGQGGELFF
TRBJ1-3,.,TRBV2,.,TGTGCCAGCAGGGCAGACTCTGGAAACACCATATATTTT,CASRADSGNTIYF
TRBJ1-5,.,TRBV19,.,TGTGCCAGTAGTATAGATTTTACAGCCGTACAGCCCCAGCATTTT,CASSIDFTAVQPQHF
TRBJ1-1,TRBD1,TRBV28,.,TGTGCCAGCAGCCTCATCACAGGGGGTAACACTGAAGCTTTCTTT,CASSLITGGNTEAFF
TRBJ1-5,TRBD1,TRBV7-2,.,TGTGCCAGCAGCTTAGTCCGGGACAGGGATAGCAATCAGCCCCAGCATTTT,CASSLVRDRDSNQPQHF
TRBJ2-3,TRBD2,TRBV7-8,.,TGTGCCAGCAGCCATGGACTAGTTCGCACAGATACGCAGTATTTT,CASSHGLVRTDTQYF
TRBJ1-2,TRBD1,TRBV6-5,few,TGTGCCAGCACTCCCCGGCGGCAGGGGGCTTGGGGCTACACCTTC,CASTPRRQGAWGYTF
TRBJ2-7,.,TRBV6-1,.,TGTGCCAGCAGTTCCCCAGGGTGGGAGCAGTACTTC,CASSSPGWEQYF
TRBJ1-1,TRBD1,TRBV18,.,TGTGCCAGCTCTCCCGGGACAGGGAATGAAGCTTTCTTT,CASSPGTGNEAFF
TRBJ1-3,.,TRBV18,.,TGTGCCAGCTCAACCGAAGCCAGGCGTGGAAACACCATATATTTT,CASSTEARRGNTIYF
TRBJ2-2,.,TRBV28,.,TGTGCCAGCAACTCCCTGAACACCGGGGAGCTGTTTTTT,CASNSLNTGELFF
TRBJ1-1,TRBD1,TRBV19,few,TGTGCCAGTACCCTGACAGGGGGCCTTAACACTGAAGCTTTCTTT,CASTLTGGLNTEAFF
TRBJ1-3,.,TRBV6-1,.,TGTGCCAGCAGTTCAGGTGGAAACACCATATATTTT,CASSSGGNTIYF
TRBJ2-7,.,TRBV14,.,TGTGCCAGCAGCCAAGATCCTCCAGTCTCCTACGAGCAGTACTTC,CASSQDPPVSYEQYF
TRBJ1-1,TRBD1,TRBV6-6,.,TGTGCCAGCAGTGCCGACAGGGGGAGAACTGAAGCTTTCTTT,CASSADRGRTEAFF
TRBJ1-1,.,TRBV5-1,once,TGCGCCAGCAGCTTGGGGGGACAGAACACTGAAGCTTTCTTT,CASSLGGQNTEAFF
TRBJ2-5,TRBD1,TRBV25-1,.,TGTGCCAGCAGTGACCGACAGGGTTTGGAGACCCAGTACTTC,CASSDRQGLETQYF
TRBJ2-1,TRBD2,TRBV11-1,.,TGTGCCAGCAGCCTCCGCGGACTAGGTTACAATGAGCAGTTCTTC,CASSLRGLGYNEQFF
TRBJ2-3,TRBD1,TRBV6-4,.,TGTGCCAGCAGTGACTCGGCCGGGACAGGGACGCAGTATTTT,CASSDSAGTGTQYF
TRBJ1-2,TRBD1,TRBV7-2,.,TGTGCCAGCATCAAAGACAGGGGGCACGGCTACACCTTC,CASIKDRGHGYTF
TRBJ2-1,TRBD2,TRBV25-1,.,TGTGCCAGCAGTACGGCGGGAGGCACCTACAATGAGCAGTTCTTC,CASSTAGGTYNEQFF
TRBJ2-5,.,TRBV12-5,.,TGTGCTAGTGCCCCGCAGGACCCCCGGGGAGAGACCCAGTACTTC,CASAPQDPRGETQYF
TRBJ2-4,TRBD2,TRBV28,.,TGTGCCACCTTGGGGGTAGCGGGAGAGGACATTCAGTACTTC,CATLGVAGEDIQYF
TRBJ1-4,TRBD1,TRBV5-1,.,TGCGCCAGCAGCCCTTCCCCGGGACAGGGGCCTAATGAAAAACTGTTTTTT,CASSPSPGQGPNEKLFF
TRBJ2-1,TRBD1,TRBV5-4,.,TGTGCCAGCAGCCCCGGACAGGGATCCTACAATGAGCAGTTCTTC,CASSPGQGSYNEQFF
TRBJ2-7,.,TRBV7-8,.,TGTGCCAGCAGCTTGACTAGGACTACCGAGCAGTACTTC,CASSLTRTTEQYF
TRBJ2-1,.,TRBV2,.,TGTGCCAGCAGTGACCAGGCCCCCCACAATGAGCAGTTCTTC,CASSDQAPHNEQFF
TRBJ1-2,.,TRBV28,once,TGTGCCAGCAGTTTTAGTAGCCGGGATGGCTACACCTTC,CASSFSSRDGYTF
TRBJ2-5,.,TRBV6-6,.,TGTGCCAGCAGCAGACTAGAGAGCGAGACCCAGTACTTC,CASSRLESETQYF
TRBJ2-5,.,TRBV27,.,TGTGCCAGCATACTCTCCACCAAGGAGACCCAGTACTTC,CASILSTKETQYF
TRBJ2-7,.,TRBV14,.,TGTGCCAGCAGCCCCTTCGCGGAGGGCTCCTACGAGCAGTACTTC,CASSPFAEGSYEQYF
TRBJ1-3,TRBD1,TRBV18,.,TGTGCCAGCTCACCACCTATACAGGGGGTATCTGGAAACACCATATATTTT,CASSPPIQGVSGNTIYF
TRBJ1-6,TRBD1,TRBV30,.,TGTGCCTGGAGCCAGATGGACAGGGTGAGCTCCTATAATTCACCCCTCCACTTT,CAWSQMDRVSSYNSPLHF
TRBJ2-1,.,TRBV7-9,once,TGTGCCAGCAGCTTTTTGGTATTCGAGACTAGAGACAATGAGCAGTTCTTC,CASSFLVFETRDNEQFF